This T cell receptor beta chain was identified during a study of blood T cell repertoires in COVID-19. Study-level information: Donors in the United States, Italy and Spain gave samples during acute or convalescent COVID-19. PBMCs, B-cell-depleted T cells, or T cells were the source of the cDNA or gDNA that made up the material.

In the source study's methods: Using reference gene primer amplification, nucleated cell counts were estimated. The table came from immunoSEQ multiplex PCR; TCRdb's copy has only in-frame clones and leaves some out. V and J calls and clone size come straight from that table; D and trimming were deduced from the DNA. The sample holds about 68,000 clones; 84% are singletons and the top ten take around 9.5%. The TCR comes from a man aged 50-59 years with active COVID-19. The sequencing input was peripheral blood.

The CDR3 sequence: CASSLVRDNYGYTF. The CDR3 DNA reads as TGTGCCAGCAGCTTGGTTCGGGATAACTATGGCTACACCTTC. V gene TRBV5-6 combines with J gene TRBJ1-2; D is unclear. Looked up from germline, CDR1 is SGHDT and CDR2 is YYEEEE. The CDR3 covers 14 residues. Between the trimmed V and J ends, which lost 0 bases and 1 base, there was a span of 7 bases.